These 10 T cell receptor beta chains came from one sample sequenced in a study of Graves' ophthalmopathy and Graves' hyperthyroidism. As the template, RNA transcripts were used to amplify TCR beta CDR3 regions. Following a first-round RT-PCR that used HTBI primers, a second-round multiplex PCR was carried out. MiXCR was run by TCRdb on the multiplex PCR reads, yielding one entry per CDR3 protein. The table records around 670,000 distinct CDR3 sequences, roughly two fifths of them present only once. Sequencing input: peripheral blood. Every receptor here comes from an adult man with Graves' ophthalmopathy.

In this sample, this clonotype turned up once. Given a much more abundant clone one base away, this may be a read error. The chain combines TRBV15 with TRBJ2-5; D unresolved. Trimming shortened V by 10 bases and J by 1 base, and 13 bases separated the two germline ends. Germline assignment: CDR1 LNHNV and CDR2 YYDKDF (reference sequence). This CDR3 has 13 amino acids. CDR3 DNA sequence: TGTGCCAGCAGTGCCTACGTCCAAGAGACCCAGTACTTC. It is translated as CASSAYVQETQYF.

This chain links TRBV7-9 with TRBJ2-7; 12 bases match TRBD2. The V segment lost 4 bases and the J segment 4 bases; nucleotides outside the gene matches: 8. CDR1 is SEHNR, CDR2 FQNEAQ, per germline (reference sequence). This CDR3 region has 16 residues. CDR3 sequence (DNA): TGTGCCAGCAGCTCCTTTAAGACTAGCGGGGGTTACGAGCAGTACTTC. This encodes CASSSFKTSGGYEQYF.

This rearrangement joins TRBV20-1 to TRBJ1-3; D is uncertain. Trimming took 2 bases from V and 7 from J, leaving 0 bases between them. Germline V lookup: CDR1 DFQATT, CDR2 SNEGSKA (reference sequence). This CDR3 comprises 9 residues. The CDR3, as DNA: TGCAGTGCTAGAAACACCATATATTTT. Amino acids: CSARNTIYF.

This chain connects TRBV19 to TRBJ1-1; 10 nucleotides line up with TRBD1. V shed 3 bases and J 5 bases; nucleotides not matched to a gene: 6. The CDR3 covers 15 residues. From germline, CDR1 is LNHDA and CDR2 SQIVND (reference sequence). In nucleotides, the CDR3 is TGTGCCAGTAGTATGAGGACAGGGGGGGCGACTGAAGCTTTCTTT. Translating it yields CASSMRTGGATEAFF.

This clonotype was detected ten times or more. V usage is TRBV19 and J usage is TRBJ1-6; D uncertain. V gave up 8 bases and J gave up 9 bases, with 17 bases separating them. The CDR3 has 14 residues. Germline CDR1 and CDR2: LNHDA and SQIVND (reference sequence). This CDR3 is CASRFGGDGSPLHF. CDR3 coding DNA: TGTGCCAGTCGTTTTGGTGGCGATGGTTCACCCCTCCACTTT.

The chain combines TRBV5-8 with TRBJ1-1; 10 nucleotides line up with TRBD1. Germline lookup yields CDR1 SGHTS and CDR2 YDEGEE. The V and J ends lost 4 bases and 7 bases, in that order; junction bases with no gene match: 10. CDR3 length: 15 amino acids. In DNA form, the CDR3 reads TGTGCCAGCAGCCCCGGGACAGGGGCGCCTTATGAAGCTTTCTTT. It encodes CASSPGTGAPYEAFF.

This clonotype was detected ten times or more. J is TRBJ1-2 and V is TRBV29-1; the D gene is possibly TRBD1 (6 bases). Per the germline V gene, CDR1 is SQVTM and CDR2 is ANQGSEA. Trimming stripped 4 bases from V and 0 bases from J, with 9 bases between. CDR3 length: 13 amino acids. CDR3 DNA sequence: TGCAGCGTTGGAGGGGGGTCTAACTATGGCTACACCTTC. Encoded protein: CSVGGGSNYGYTF.

This clonotype has at least ten counts. The chain joins TRBV10-3 to TRBJ2-7; a possible D gene is TRBD2 (5 bases). The CDR3 is 13 residues long. V was pared by 8 bases and J by 0 bases, with 11 bases between. Germline V gene lookup returns CDR1 ENHRY and CDR2 SYGVKD. CDR3 coding DNA: TGTGCCATCGGCGGGCAGGTCTCCTACGAGCAGTACTTC. Translated: CAIGGQVSYEQYF.

This clonotype appeared a few times. The genes are TRBV5-1 and TRBJ2-5, with D unresolved. Germline lookup yields CDR1 SGHRS and CDR2 YFSETQ. Trimming took off 1 base at V and 2 bases at J, with 9 bases between the two ends. CDR3 length: 14 amino acids. The CDR3 loop is CASSLKGIQETQYF. The CDR3 DNA is TGCGCCAGCAGCTTGAAGGGAATTCAAGAGACCCAGTACTTC.

About this clonotype: Just one base apart from a much larger clone, this may be a read error. The chain couples TRBV29-1 to TRBJ2-5; D uncertain. Germline CDR1 SQVTM, CDR2 ANQGSEA. CDR3 length: 14 amino acids. The CDR3 coding sequence is TGCAGCGTTGCGACAAGTTTGGGGTTGGAGACCGAGTACTTC. Its protein product is CSVATSLGLETEYF.